The T cell receptor beta chain described here comes from a study of T cells in localized non-small cell lung cancer. V lost 3 bases and J lost 1, with 8 bases in between. From germline, CDR1 is LNHDA and CDR2 SQIVND (reference sequence). The CDR3 is made up of 14 amino acids. Sequenced by immunoSEQ multiplex PCR; TCRdb stores in-frame clones only, minus some. The top ten hold roughly 15% of the sample, which has just over 1,500 clones, 30% to 40% seen once. A single count supports this clone. The clonotype originates from a woman between 35 and 70 years old with stage I lung adenocarcinoma. This sequence joins TRBV19 and TRBJ2-3; the D is unclear. The sequenced sample was lung tumor tissue, obtained before any cancer treatment. The chain's CDR3 is CASSIKLGTDTQYF. The CDR3 coding sequence is TGTGCCAGTAGTATTAAGCTAGGCACAGATACGCAGTATTTT. The whole variable domain, remainder taken from reference TRBV19 and TRBJ2-3, is DGGITQSPKYLFRKEGQNVTLSCEQNLNHDAMYWYRQDPGQGLRLIYYSQIVNDFQKGDIAEGYSVSREKKESFPLTVTSAQKNPTAFYLCASSIKLGTDTQYFGPGTRLTVL.